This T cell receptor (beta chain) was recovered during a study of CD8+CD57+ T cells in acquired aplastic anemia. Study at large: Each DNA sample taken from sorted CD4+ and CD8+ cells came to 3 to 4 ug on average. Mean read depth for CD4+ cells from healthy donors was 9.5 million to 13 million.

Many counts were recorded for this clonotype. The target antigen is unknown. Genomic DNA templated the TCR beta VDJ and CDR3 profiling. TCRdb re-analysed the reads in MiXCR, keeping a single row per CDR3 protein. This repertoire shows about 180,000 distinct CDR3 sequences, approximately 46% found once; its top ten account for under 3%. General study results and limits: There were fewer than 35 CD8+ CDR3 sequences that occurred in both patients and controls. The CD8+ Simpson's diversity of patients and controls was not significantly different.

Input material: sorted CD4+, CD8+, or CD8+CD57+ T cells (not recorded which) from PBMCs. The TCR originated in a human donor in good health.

CDR3 sequence (DNA): TGTGCCAGCAAAGGAACTAGCGGGAGTTGGAATGAGCAGTTCTTC. Its protein is CASKGTSGSWNEQFF. This sequence joins TRBV2 and TRBJ2-1, with TRBD2 matching 11 bases. CDR1 and CDR2 from the germline V gene are SNHLY and FYNNEI. Unmatched junction bases numbered 9, after V lost 7 bases and J lost 7 bases. This CDR3 is 15 amino acids long.